Listed here are 23 T cell receptor beta chains from one sample, sequenced in a study of blood T cells in healthy people across ages. It was with a sample-barcoded 5' primer and a J-beta primer mix that a second PCR of about 7 to 12 cycles was run. TCRdb redid the calling of the 5' RACE reads with MiXCR, one entry per CDR3 protein. The table has 750,000 to 850,000 distinct CDR3 sequences, just under 25% seen once. This sample also belongs to another study, concerning T cells of mothers and their children.

The sequenced material came from blood. Every receptor here comes from a boy between 5 and 17 years old in good health.

The chain combines TRBV27 with TRBJ1-2; D is uncertain. Germline-derived CDR1 and CDR2 are MNHEY and SMNVEV (reference sequence). This CDR3 is 13 amino acids long. Trimming removed 2 bases at V and 4 bases at J, with 8 bases between. In DNA, the CDR3 is TGTGCCAGCAGTTTAAACGGGATCTATGGCTACACCTTC. It specifies CASSLNGIYGYTF.

J is TRBJ1-1 and V is TRBV4-2, with TRBD1 matching 8 bases. The germline gives CDR1 LGHNA, CDR2 YNFKEQ. J lost 4 bases, V lost 1 base, and 8 bases had no gene match. The CDR3 loop spans 16 amino acids. The CDR3 sequence: CASSQVMDRVSTEAFF. The CDR3 nucleotides read TGTGCCAGCAGCCAAGTAATGGACAGGGTGAGCACTGAAGCTTTCTTT.

This chain connects TRBV7-2 to TRBJ2-1; TRBD2 matches at 11 bases. This CDR3 spans 14 amino acids. The germline gives CDR1 SGHTA, CDR2 FQGNSA. With V trimmed by 5 bases and J by 9 bases, 6 bases remained unmatched. CDR3 coding DNA: TGTGCCAGCAGCCCGAGACTAGCGGGAATTGAGCAGTTCTTC. Its translation: CASSPRLAGIEQFF.

This clonotype occurred a few times. The chain joins TRBV28 to TRBJ1-5, with 10 bases that match TRBD1. Germline assignment: CDR1 MDHEN and CDR2 SYDVKM. The ends lost 5 bases at V and 0 bases at J; junction bases unmatched: 7. The CDR3 has 17 amino acids. CDR3 residues: CASSARTGGFSNQPQHF. The CDR3 nucleotides are TGTGCCAGCAGTGCCCGGACAGGGGGATTTAGCAATCAGCCCCAGCATTTT.

The chain couples TRBV4-3 to TRBJ2-7; TRBD1 matches at 7 bases. Trimming cost V 0 bases and J 4 bases; bases outside gene matches: 6. Germline CDR1 and CDR2: LGHNA and YSLEER. This CDR3 has 15 residues. The CDR3 loop is CASSQDRQGGYEQYF. For the CDR3, the DNA is TGCGCCAGCAGCCAAGATCGACAGGGCGGGTACGAGCAGTACTTC.

The CDR3 DNA is TGCGCCAGCAGCTTGTACAGGAACACCTACGAGCAGTACTTC. It codes for CASSLYRNTYEQYF. This chain joins TRBV5-1 and TRBJ2-7; D might be TRBD1 (5 bases). The germline V gene encodes CDR1 SGHRS and CDR2 YFSETQ. Trimming took off 1 base at V and 2 bases at J, with 10 bases between the two ends. This CDR3 is 14 amino acids long.

This rearrangement joins TRBV12-3 or TRBV12-4 to TRBJ2-3; 7 nucleotides agree with TRBD2. V lost 6 bases and J lost 2; bases outside the gene matches: 11. This CDR3 is built from 16 residues. CDR3 coding DNA: TGTGCCAGCAGGACCTGGGGAAGCGGGGTCACAGATACGCAGTATTTT. Translating it yields CASRTWGSGVTDTQYF.

The chain employs TRBV7-2 and TRBJ1-2; no reliable D call. Germline V gene sequence: CDR1 SGHTA, CDR2 FQGNSA. V lost 8 bases to trimming and J lost 5 bases, with 12 bases between them. The CDR3 loop spans 12 amino acids. CDR3 amino acids: CASGFNEYGYTF. DNA of the CDR3: TGTGCCAGCGGTTTCAACGAGTATGGCTACACCTTC.

This clonotype was counted a few times. The chain is built from TRBV29-1 and TRBJ2-5, with D maybe TRBD2 (5 bases). Germline loops: CDR1 SQVTM, CDR2 ANQGSEA. The CDR3 totals 11 residues. The V and J ends lost 4 bases and 4 bases respectively, with 7 bases between them. CDR3 DNA sequence: TGCAGCGTTGGGACTGGAGAGACCCAGTACTTC. Protein: CSVGTGETQYF.

The chain links TRBV29-1 to TRBJ1-2; a weak D match, TRBD1 (6 bases). The CDR3 is 14 amino acids. CDR1 is SQVTM, CDR2 ANQGSEA, per germline. The germline V and J ends were trimmed by 8 bases and 4 bases, with 20 bases remaining between them. CDR3 in DNA: TGCAGCACGGAGGGGCCGGGGGCAAGCTATGGCTACACCTTC. Translating it yields CSTEGPGASYGYTF.

This clonotype was seen a few times. The chain has TRBV29-1 and TRBJ1-2; D is ambiguous. V was cut by 4 bases and J by 8 bases, with 5 bases left in between. The germline V gene encodes CDR1 SQVTM and CDR2 ANQGSEA. There are 9 residues in the CDR3. The CDR3 loop reads CSVGTGYTF. Here the CDR3 DNA reads TGCAGCGTTGGTACGGGCTACACCTTC.

This clonotype was observed a few times. The chain recombines TRBV6-5 with TRBJ2-1; 8 bases match TRBD2. V was pared by 6 bases and J by 7 bases, with 14 bases of the junction left unmatched. CDR1 and CDR2 (germline): MNHEY, SVGAGI. This CDR3 is built from 16 residues. CDR3 residues: CASSLDGLAGGNEQFF. The CDR3 DNA sequence: TGTGCCAGCAGCCTCGATGGCCTAGCGGGTGGGAATGAGCAGTTCTTC.

This sequence joins TRBV6-2 or TRBV6-3 and TRBJ2-5; 7 bases are a match to TRBD1. The J call may be in error: the DNA end matches TRBJ2-7 better. The germline V gene encodes CDR1 MNHEY and CDR2 SVGEGT. The CDR3 covers 14 residues. CDR3 sequence reads: CASSYIQGSGEQYF. Here the CDR3 DNA reads TGTGCCAGCAGTTATATACAGGGGTCGGGCGAGCAGTACTTC.

This clonotype was recorded only once. The chain joins TRBV12-3 or TRBV12-4 to TRBJ2-1; 10 nucleotides line up with TRBD2. The DNA end lines up better with TRBJ2-7; the J call may be wrong. The CDR3 totals 18 residues. CDR3 loop: CASSFRRQSGRAGGEQYF. In DNA form, the CDR3 reads TGTGCCAGCAGTTTCCGGAGACAAAGCGGGAGGGCCGGAGGCGAGCAGTACTTC.

This clonotype was detected only a few times. This rearrangement joins TRBV4-3 to TRBJ2-3; 8 bases map to TRBD2. CDR3 length equals 18 residues. V was clipped by 1 base and J by 0 bases; unmatched bases: 9. Germline V lookup: CDR1 LGHNA, CDR2 YSLEER. The CDR3 spells CASSQGAWPGGSTDTQYF. CDR3 DNA: TGCGCCAGCAGCCAAGGGGCCTGGCCGGGAGGGAGCACAGATACGCAGTATTTT.

The chain recombines TRBV11-2 with TRBJ2-3; perhaps TRBD2 as D (5 bases). This CDR3 has 14 residues. V lost 3 bases and J lost 4, with 11 bases in between. The germline gives CDR1 SGHAT, CDR2 FQNNGV. CDR3 loop: CASSFWEFADTQYF. DNA of the CDR3: TGTGCCAGCAGCTTCTGGGAGTTCGCAGATACGCAGTATTTT.

This clonotype was seen a few times. The V gene is TRBV6-2 or TRBV6-3, the J gene TRBJ2-1; TRBD1 aligns across 7 bases. CDR1 MNHEY and CDR2 SVGEGT come from the germline V gene. V dropped 4 bases and J dropped 0; count of bases not matched to a gene: 6. The CDR3 covers 16 residues. The CDR3 DNA is TGTGCCAGCAGTTCAGACAGGGCGAGCTCCTACAATGAGCAGTTCTTC. Translated: CASSSDRASSYNEQFF.

The chain has TRBV10-3 and TRBJ1-2; 8 bases are shared with TRBD1. V trimming: 6 bases; J trimming: 0 bases; junction bases outside the gene matches: 6. The CDR3 runs to 15 residues. Germline values: CDR1 ENHRY, CDR2 SYGVKD. Here the CDR3 reads CAIRDSTGANYGYTF. CDR3 DNA sequence: TGTGCCATCAGAGACTCGACAGGGGCTAACTATGGCTACACCTTC.

The CDR3 sequence is CSARSVVGGSQYF. The CDR3 DNA reads TGCAGTGCTAGATCCGTGGTGGGGGGATCGCAGTATTTT. The chain links TRBV20-1 to TRBJ2-3; tentative D call: TRBD2 (6 bases). The CDR3 sequence is 13 residues long. The germline CDR1 and CDR2 sequences are DFQATT and SNEGSKA (reference sequence). Trimming cost V 2 bases and J 10 bases, with 16 bases left between them.

The V and J genes are TRBV25-1 and TRBJ2-3, with 10 bases aligning to TRBD2. The germline gives CDR1 MGHDK, CDR2 SYGVNS. V lost 3 bases and J lost 0; bases outside the gene matches: 12. This CDR3 contains 19 residues. This chain's CDR3 is CASSDRGNSGRLSTDTQYF. In nucleotides, the CDR3 is TGTGCCAGCAGTGATAGGGGAAATAGCGGGAGGCTCAGCACAGATACGCAGTATTTT.

The chain employs TRBV4-3 and TRBJ2-7; TRBD1 matches 11 bases. V was clipped by 6 bases and J by 3 bases; unmatched bases: 7. CDR1 and CDR2 from the germline V gene are LGHNA and YSLEER. This CDR3 contains 15 residues. This CDR3 reads CASSFRDRGGYEQYF. The CDR3 DNA follows: TGCGCCAGCAGTTTCCGGGACAGGGGGGGCTACGAGCAGTACTTC.

The chain uses TRBV28 and TRBJ1-1; D is possibly TRBD1 (5 bases). With 10 bases removed from V and 7 bases from J, the gap between germline ends came to 13 bases. CDR1 and CDR2 from the germline V gene are MDHEN and SYDVKM. The CDR3 loop spans 11 amino acids. The CDR3 coding sequence is TGTGCCATCAGGGAGACAGTTGAAGCTTTCTTT. It is translated as CAIRETVEAFF.

The rearrangement links TRBV2 to TRBJ1-5; possible D gene TRBD1, 6 bases. This CDR3 comprises 17 residues. The V end lost 1 base, the J end lost 0 bases, and 13 bases lay between the germline ends. Germline assignment: CDR1 SNHLY and CDR2 FYNNEI. The CDR3 region has the DNA TGTGCCAGCAGTGAAGGCTGGACAGACCTTAGCAATCAGCCCCAGCATTTT. Its translation: CASSEGWTDLSNQPQHF.